Below, 7 T cell receptor beta chains from the same sample are listed, as sequenced in a study of CD8 T cells in Susac syndrome. The RNA, 0.5 to 1 ug, was put through reverse transcription using random hexamers. TCRdb fed the immunoSEQ multiplex PCR reads into MiXCR, producing one record per CDR3 protein. The data hold 100,000 to 150,000 distinct CDR3 sequences, with around 75% observed a single time. Sequenced material: CD8+ T cells from PBMCs. The receptors stem from a human donor with multiple sclerosis.

This sequence joins TRBV19 and TRBJ2-1, with D maybe TRBD1 (5 bases). V was cut by 6 bases and J by 3 bases, with 9 bases left in between. In germline, CDR1 is LNHDA, CDR2 SQIVND (reference sequence). The CDR3 consists of 13 residues. The CDR3 DNA reads as TGTGCCAGTAGCGCGACAGACTACAATGAGCAGTTCTTC. It translates to CASSATDYNEQFF.

V usage is TRBV21-1 and J usage is TRBJ2-3; the table's D gene call, TRBD1, was not cross checked with the DNA. TRBV21-1 is marked as a pseudogene. The CDR3 contains 16 residues. The CDR3 coding sequence is TGTGCCAGCAGCCTCCCGGGGATGACCCTACCAGATACGCAGTATTTT. Translated, it gives CASSLPGMTLPDTQYF.

The chain is built from TRBV20-1 and TRBJ1-2, with D perhaps TRBD1 (5 bases). V lost 4 bases to trimming and J lost 0 bases, with 9 bases between them. Germline assignment: CDR1 DFQATT and CDR2 SNEGSKA (reference sequence). The CDR3 totals 13 residues. The CDR3 DNA is TGCAGTGCTACAGGGCACGCTAACTATGGCTACACCTTC. Translated: CSATGHANYGYTF.

The rearrangement joins TRBV29-1 to TRBJ2-5; 8 bases fit TRBD2. The CDR3 covers 13 residues. CDR1 is SQVTM, CDR2 ANQGSEA, per germline. J gave up 5 bases and V 6 bases, and 8 bases lay outside the gene matches. Here the CDR3 reads CSVRLAPRETQYF. The CDR3 coding sequence is TGCAGCGTAAGACTAGCGCCTCGCGAGACCCAGTACTTC.

CDR3 bases: TGTGCCAGTAGTATAGCGAATGAGGGGAGAACTTTCTTT. It translates to CASSIANEGRTFF. V usage is TRBV19 and J usage is TRBJ1-1, with a tentative D call TRBD1 (5 bases). V gave up 1 base and J gave up 12 bases, with 15 bases separating them. The V gene's germline CDR1 is LNHDA and CDR2 SQIVND (reference sequence). This CDR3 spans 13 amino acids.

The J gene is TRBJ1-4, the V gene TRBV29-1; tentatively, D is TRBD1 (6 bases). The germline V and J ends were trimmed by 5 bases and 7 bases, with 11 bases remaining between them. The germline CDR1 and CDR2 sequences are SQVTM and ANQGSEA. This CDR3 has 12 residues. CDR3 residues: CSVRAGAEKLFF. Here the CDR3 DNA reads TGCAGCGTTAGGGCAGGGGCTGAAAAACTGTTTTTT.

This rearrangement joins TRBV6-1 to TRBJ1-6, with TRBD1 as a possible D gene (6 bases). Germline loops: CDR1 MNHNS, CDR2 SASEGT. The V gene lost 7 bases and the J gene lost 7 bases, with 11 bases spanning the gap. The CDR3 length is 13 residues. The CDR3 nucleotides read TGTGCCAGCACGGACAGCGAGAATTCACCCCTCCACTTT. This gives the protein CASTDSENSPLHF.